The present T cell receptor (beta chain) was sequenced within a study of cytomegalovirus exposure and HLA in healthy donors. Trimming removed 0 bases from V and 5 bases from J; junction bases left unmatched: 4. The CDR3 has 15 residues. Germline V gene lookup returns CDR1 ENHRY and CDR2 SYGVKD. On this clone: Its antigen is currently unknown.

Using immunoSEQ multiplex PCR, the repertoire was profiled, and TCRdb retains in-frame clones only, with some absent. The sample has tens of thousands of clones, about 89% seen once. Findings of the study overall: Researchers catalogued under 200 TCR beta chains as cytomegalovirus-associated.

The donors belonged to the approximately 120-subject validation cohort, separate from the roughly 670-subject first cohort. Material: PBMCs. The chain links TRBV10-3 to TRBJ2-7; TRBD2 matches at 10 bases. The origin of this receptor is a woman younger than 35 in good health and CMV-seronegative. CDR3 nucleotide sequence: TGTGCCATCAGTGAGTCAGCGGGAGGGTTCCACGAGCAGTACTTC. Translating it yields CAISESAGGFHEQYF.